This T cell receptor (beta chain) was recovered during a study of shared clonotypes between healthy human individuals (dated by TCRdb to 2018 to 2021). Looking at the study overall: The cohort comprised a couple of women and a few men aged 18 to 49 years. To increase sequencing depth and limit assay-specific biases, different laboratories used diverse techniques to prepare libraries and sequence TCR repertoires. To estimate repertoire size and how much clonotypes are shared between individuals, the study performed deep sequencing of blood TCR repertoires from roughly five healthy adults. For each donor, three plates each were used for CD4 naive and CD4 memory, two plates were used for CD8 naive, and one plate was used for CD8 memory. Per donor, leukapheresis produced somewhere between about 0.85 and 9.5 billion PBMCs.

In its sample, this clone was seen once. Its antigen is unknown. Per-nucleotide qualities are absent, and no much larger clonotype sits a single base away. The CDR3 holds 13 amino acids from the cysteine to the phenylalanine. Just the 39-base CDR3 DNA is kept, in frame starting at base 1. At the junction V is shortened by 5 bases and J by 7 bases, with 12 bases in between. The germline V gene specifies MDHEN as CDR1 and SYDVKM as CDR2. Donors were healthy HIV-negative adults with no recently reported acute infections or vaccinations. Every donor was a Caucasian adult living in Nashville, Tennessee, USA. CD4+ T cells were enriched by magnetic negative selection; naive cells were then positively selected on CD45RA, and the negative fraction formed the memory subset. After blood collection by leukapheresis, PBMCs were isolated using Ficoll-Histopaque density gradient centrifugation and then cryopreserved in the vapor phase of liquid nitrogen. Analytical flow cytometry was used to check the purity and quantity of each magnetically sorted T cell population. Each sorted fraction had its genomic DNA isolated and then quantified by UV absorbance on a Nanodrop 2000c.

Here is what the overall study found, with its caveats: Higher generation probabilities were observed for clonotypes shared by all four sorted-subset donors than for non-shared clonotypes. Across a handful of donors, about 4.5% of naive CD4, around 3.3% of naive CD8, roughly 2.3% of memory CD4, and around 0.4% of memory CD8 clonotypes were shared. Incomplete sequencing was indicated by rarefaction of sorted-subset datasets, despite the large sequencing depth. Sampling was restricted to blood, and TCR repertoires in tissues likely differ from the TCR repertoires found in blood. Because the study included only a small number of donors, the genetic and exposure-history diversity represented was limited. Estimated clonotype richness was generally larger for naive than for memory subsets. Based on pairwise subsampling, the degree of clonotype sharing among donors was expected to be affected by sequencing depth.

Using the deep immunoSEQ assay, multiplex PCR amplified TCR CDR3 regions from genomic DNA. For each cell subset, the extracted genomic DNA was distributed evenly across all wells of several immunoSEQ 96-well plates, and each plate served as one replicate. Each replicate PCR for sorted subsets received about 180 ng genomic DNA, equal to around 32,000 T cell genomes. The purified libraries were quantified using a Qubit 3.0 fluorometer, sized with a Bioanalyzer 2100, and then quantified again using the KAPA Library Quantification kit. Each immunoSEQ 96-well plate was sequenced on its own single-read 150-cycle Illumina NextSeq 550 flow cell. The original methods were these. Because the immunoSEQ output included only junctional sequences and no quality scores, the filtering could not be the same as the filtering used for full-length reads. To assign V/J genes and CDR3, sequences were annotated using PyIR, a Python wrapper for IgBLAST v1.9, with IMGT germline references. Reads were removed for weak V/J assignments (E-value above 1e-6), missing CDR3, stop codons, out-of-frame junctions, or ambiguous translated residues. A V3J clonotype was defined by an identical inferred V gene, J gene, and CDR3 amino acid sequence. Percentage overlap between repertoires was calculated by dividing the number of shared unique clonotypes by the size of the smaller repertoire. Three approaches were used to assess repertoire richness: RTK rarefaction, the Chao1 estimator, and Recon v2.1 estimates of unobserved clonotypes. Generation probabilities were computed with OLGA for all TCRbeta clonotypes obtained by the gDNA method from several donors. In its TCRdb copy, this immuneACCESS table keeps in-frame sequences only and misses some clones. Where compared with another copy, unresolved V genes explain less than half of these, and the others have no known cause. D and trimming were read from the DNA, whereas the V and J calls and clone size are those reported in that table. This sample comprises 2 million to 3 million clones, under 95% of them detected only once. 0.36% of the sample goes to the ten largest clones.

This clonotype was obtained from a young man in good health. Some clones in this sample may be carry-over from other donors' samples. The chain links TRBV28 with TRBJ2-1, with the identity of the D gene unclear. The sequenced sample consisted of naive CD4+ T cells from PBMCs. The cell subset or site label on this specimen signifies: CD45RA+ positively selected. The CDR3: CASSTPQANEQFF. The sequence in DNA is TGTGCCAGCAGTACCCCCCAAGCGAATGAGCAGTTCTTC.